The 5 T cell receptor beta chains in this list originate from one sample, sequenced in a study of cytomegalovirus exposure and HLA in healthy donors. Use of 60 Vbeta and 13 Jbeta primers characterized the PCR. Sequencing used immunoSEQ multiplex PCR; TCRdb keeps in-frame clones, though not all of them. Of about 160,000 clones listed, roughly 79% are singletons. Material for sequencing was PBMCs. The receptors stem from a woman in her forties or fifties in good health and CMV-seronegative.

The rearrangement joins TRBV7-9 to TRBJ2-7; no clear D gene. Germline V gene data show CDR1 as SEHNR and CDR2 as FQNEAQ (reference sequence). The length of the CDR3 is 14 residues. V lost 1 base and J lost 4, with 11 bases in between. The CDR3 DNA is TGTGCCAGCAGCTTAGGCTATGACATGTACGAGCAGTACTTC. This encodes CASSLGYDMYEQYF.

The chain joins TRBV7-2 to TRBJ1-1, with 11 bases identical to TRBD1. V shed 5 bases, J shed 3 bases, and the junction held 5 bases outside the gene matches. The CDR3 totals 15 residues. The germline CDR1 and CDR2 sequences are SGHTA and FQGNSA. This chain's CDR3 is CASSRGTGGYTEAFF. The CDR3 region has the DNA TGTGCCAGCAGCCGAGGGACAGGGGGGTACACTGAAGCTTTCTTT.

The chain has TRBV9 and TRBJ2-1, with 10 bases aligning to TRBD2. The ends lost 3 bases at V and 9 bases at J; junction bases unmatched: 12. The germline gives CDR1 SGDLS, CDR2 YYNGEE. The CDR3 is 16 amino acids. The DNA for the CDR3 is TGTGCCAGCAGCGCCCCCCATTCTAGCGGGAGCATTGAGCAGTTCTTC. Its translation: CASSAPHSSGSIEQFF.

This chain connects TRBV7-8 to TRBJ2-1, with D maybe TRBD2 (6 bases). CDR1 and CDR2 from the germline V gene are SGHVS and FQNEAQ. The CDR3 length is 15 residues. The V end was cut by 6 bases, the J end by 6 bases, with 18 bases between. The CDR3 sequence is CASRPKGLSPNEQFF. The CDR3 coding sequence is TGTGCCAGCAGACCTAAGGGACTTTCCCCCAATGAGCAGTTCTTC.

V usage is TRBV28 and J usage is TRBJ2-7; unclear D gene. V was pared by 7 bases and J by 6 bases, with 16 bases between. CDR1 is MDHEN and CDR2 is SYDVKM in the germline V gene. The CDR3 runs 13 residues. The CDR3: CASIKASLREQYF. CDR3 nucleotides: TGTGCCAGCATCAAAGCCTCCCTGCGCGAGCAGTACTTC.